The rows below give T cell receptor beta chains drawn from one sample of a study of glioma-infiltrating T cells. Using its own MiXCR run on the multiplex PCR reads, TCRdb lists one record per CDR3 protein. The sample lists around 130,000 distinct CDR3 sequences; roughly a quarter were seen once. Material: glioma tissue, nonneoplastic brain tissue, or PBMCs (not recorded which). These receptors were taken from a human donor with low-grade glioma or glioblastoma, undergoing nonglioma brain surgery, or in good health (not recorded which). Each CDR3 is given with its conserved first and last residue. The D gene is left open where the match is weak. Not every row has a clone size; where given, it reads once, few, many or a size class.

few,TRBD2,TRBJ2-3,TRBV24-1,CATSSSVASGSTDTQYF
-,-,TRBJ1-2,TRBV7-9,CASSLGTAPGYTF
many,TRBD2,TRBJ2-3,TRBV5-1,CASHTSGGAADTQYF
-,-,TRBJ2-1,TRBV7-9,CASSPGLFINEQFF
few,-,TRBJ1-5,TRBV28,CASSWPGGNQPQHF
many,TRBD1,TRBJ1-5,TRBV6-1,CASKTGPGQPQHF
many,-,TRBJ2-5,TRBV27,CASSFLATAETQYF
-,-,TRBJ2-1,TRBV7-2,CASSSLDLNNNEQFF
few,-,TRBJ1-4,TRBV7-9,CASTAGFYNEKLFF
many,-,TRBJ2-3,TRBV6-1,CASKVQGGGTRDTQYF
-,-,TRBJ2-5,TRBV20-1,CSARDVLRGGGQGTQYF
few,TRBD2,TRBJ2-6,TRBV7-2,CASSLGLAGGTGANVLTF
many,-,TRBJ1-2,TRBV20-1,CSAVDNYWGYTF
few,-,TRBJ1-6,TRBV14,CASSLLVGSYNSPLHF
-,-,TRBJ1-1,TRBV6-6,CASSLEGGMDTEALF
-,-,TRBJ1-5,TRBV2,CASSEWAANNQPQHF
many,-,TRBJ2-3,TRBV27,CASSHGLNTDTQYF
many,-,TRBJ2-5,TRBV14,CASSQVALQETQYF
once,TRBD1,TRBJ2-1,TRBV7-3,CASSLTTGRDEQFF
many,TRBD1,TRBJ1-4,TRBV20-1,CSASTGTGVIKLFF
few,-,TRBJ2-1,TRBV5-6,CASSFFGAYNEQFF
-,-,TRBJ1-4,TRBV14,CASSQIPNEKLFF
few,-,TRBJ2-2,TRBV29-1,CSGQNTGELFF
-,TRBD2,TRBJ2-1,TRBV20-1,CSAHGGADEQFF
many,TRBD1,TRBJ1-5,TRBV6-1,CASSVGTGGNQPQHF
-,-,TRBJ2-3,TRBV27,CASSSRQSASTDTQYF
few,TRBD1,TRBJ1-4,TRBV7-2,CASSLWTGATTNEKLFF
few,-,TRBJ1-2,TRBV20-1,CSATPRGSGRGGYTF
few,TRBD2,TRBJ2-3,TRBV4-2,CASSQAAGGGTDTQYF
many,-,TRBJ2-3,TRBV7-2,CASSLARALGPTDTQYF
few,-,TRBJ2-1,TRBV11-1,CASSDPRPYNEQFF
few,-,TRBJ2-3,TRBV4-1,CASSSVMTSLEAQYF
-,-,TRBJ1-2,TRBV2,CASSLKTETNYGHTF
-,-,TRBJ2-5,TRBV3-1,CASSQTGMETQYF
few,-,TRBJ2-3,TRBV3-1,CASSQVDSSTDTQYF
-,-,TRBJ1-1,TRBV7-9,CASSPVGDTEAFF
many,-,TRBJ1-1,TRBV7-2,CASSLAGNTEAFF
-,-,TRBJ1-6,TRBV7-2,CASNPGNHNSPLHF
once,-,TRBJ1-4,TRBV12-3/TRBV12-4,CASSEKGTTNEKLFF
-,TRBD2,TRBJ2-3,TRBV27,CTSNIAGDLSDTQYF
many,TRBD1,TRBJ1-6,TRBV6-1,CASSLLPDRVDNSPLHF
few,-,TRBJ1-1,TRBV29-1,CSVVRGMGTTEAFF
few,-,TRBJ1-3,TRBV19,CASNNRGQPNTIYF
-,TRBD1,TRBJ1-6,TRBV4-1,CASSQDTQGNSPLHF
-,TRBD2,TRBJ2-3,TRBV28,CASSNSRAWGGQYF
-,TRBD1,TRBJ1-5,TRBV3-1,CASSPKGTGDDQPQHF